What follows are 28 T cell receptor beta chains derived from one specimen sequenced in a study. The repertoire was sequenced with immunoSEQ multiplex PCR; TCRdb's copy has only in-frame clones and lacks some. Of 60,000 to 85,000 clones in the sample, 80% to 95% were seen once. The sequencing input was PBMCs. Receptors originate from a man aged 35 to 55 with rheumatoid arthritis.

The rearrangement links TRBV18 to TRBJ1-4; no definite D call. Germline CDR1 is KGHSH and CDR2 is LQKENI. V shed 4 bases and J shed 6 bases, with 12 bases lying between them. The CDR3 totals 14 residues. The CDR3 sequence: CASSQWTRDEKLFF. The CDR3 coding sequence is TGTGCCAGCTCACAGTGGACGAGAGATGAAAAACTGTTTTTT.

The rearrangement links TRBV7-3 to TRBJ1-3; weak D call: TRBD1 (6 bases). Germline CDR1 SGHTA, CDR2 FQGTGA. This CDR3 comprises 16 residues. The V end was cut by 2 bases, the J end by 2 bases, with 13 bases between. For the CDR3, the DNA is TGTGCCAGCAGCTTAGCGGGGGCGCGGGCTGGAAACACCATATATTTT. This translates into CASSLAGARAGNTIYF. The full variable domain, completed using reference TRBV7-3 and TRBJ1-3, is GAGVSQTPSNKVTEKGKYVELRCDPISGHTALYWYRQSLGQGPEFLIYFQGTGAADDSGLPNDRFFAVRPEGSVSTLKIQRTERGDSAVYLCASSLAGARAGNTIYFGEGSWLTVV.

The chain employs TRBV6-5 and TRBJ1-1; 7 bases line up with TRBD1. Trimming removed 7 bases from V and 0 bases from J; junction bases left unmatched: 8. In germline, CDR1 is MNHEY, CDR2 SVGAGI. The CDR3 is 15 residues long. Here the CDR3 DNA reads TGTGCCAGCACCAGGGGCCAGGGGGTGAACACTGAAGCTTTCTTT. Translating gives CASTRGQGVNTEAFF.

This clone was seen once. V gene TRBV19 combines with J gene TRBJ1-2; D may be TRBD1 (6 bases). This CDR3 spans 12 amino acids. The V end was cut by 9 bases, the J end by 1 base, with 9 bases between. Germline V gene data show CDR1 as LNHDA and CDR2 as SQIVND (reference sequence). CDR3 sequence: CASGTSNYGYTF. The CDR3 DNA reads TGTGCCAGCGGGACAAGTAACTATGGCTACACCTTC.

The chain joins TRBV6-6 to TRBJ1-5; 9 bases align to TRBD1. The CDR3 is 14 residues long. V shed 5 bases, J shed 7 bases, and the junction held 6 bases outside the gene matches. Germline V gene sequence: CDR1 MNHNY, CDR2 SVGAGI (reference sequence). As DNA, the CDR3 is TGTGCCAGCAGTCAACAGGGGGCTTGGCAGCCCCAGCATTTT. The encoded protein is CASSQQGAWQPQHF.

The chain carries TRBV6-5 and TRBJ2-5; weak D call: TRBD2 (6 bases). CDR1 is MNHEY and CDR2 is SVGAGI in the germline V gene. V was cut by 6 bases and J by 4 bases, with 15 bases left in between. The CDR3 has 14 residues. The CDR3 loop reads CASSPTRAPETQYF. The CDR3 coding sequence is TGTGCCAGCAGCCCGACTAGAGCGCCAGAGACCCAGTACTTC.

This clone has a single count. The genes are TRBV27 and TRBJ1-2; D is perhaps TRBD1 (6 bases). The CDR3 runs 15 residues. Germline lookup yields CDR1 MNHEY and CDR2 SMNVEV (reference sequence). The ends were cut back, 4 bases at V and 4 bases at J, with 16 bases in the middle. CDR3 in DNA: TGTGCCAGCAGTTCACTCGGGTCAGGGGCCTATGGCTACACCTTC. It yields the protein CASSSLGSGAYGYTF.

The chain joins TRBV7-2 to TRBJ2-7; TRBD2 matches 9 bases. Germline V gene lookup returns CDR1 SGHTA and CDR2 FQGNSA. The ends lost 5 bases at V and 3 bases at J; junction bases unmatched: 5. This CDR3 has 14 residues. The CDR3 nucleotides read TGTGCCAGCAGCGGGACTAGCACTCTCTACGAGCAGTACTTC. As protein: CASSGTSTLYEQYF.

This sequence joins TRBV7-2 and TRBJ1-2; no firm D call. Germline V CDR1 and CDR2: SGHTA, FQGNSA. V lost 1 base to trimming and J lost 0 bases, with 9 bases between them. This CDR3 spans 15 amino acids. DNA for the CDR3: TGTGCCAGCAGCTTAGATTTGTCAGCTAACTATGGCTACACCTTC. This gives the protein CASSLDLSANYGYTF.

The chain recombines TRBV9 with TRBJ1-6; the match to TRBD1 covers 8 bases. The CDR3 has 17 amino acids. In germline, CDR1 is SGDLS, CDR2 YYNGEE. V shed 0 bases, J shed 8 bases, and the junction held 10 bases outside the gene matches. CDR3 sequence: CASSVVPGTGLDSPLHF. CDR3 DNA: TGTGCCAGCAGCGTAGTACCCGGGACAGGTTTGGATTCACCCCTCCACTTT. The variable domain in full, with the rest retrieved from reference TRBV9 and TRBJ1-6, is DSGVTQTPKHLITATGQRVTLRCSPRSGDLSVYWYQQSLDQGLQFLIQYYNGEERAKGNILERFSAQQFPDLHSELNLSSLELGDSALYFCASSVVPGTGLDSPLHFGNGTRLTVT.

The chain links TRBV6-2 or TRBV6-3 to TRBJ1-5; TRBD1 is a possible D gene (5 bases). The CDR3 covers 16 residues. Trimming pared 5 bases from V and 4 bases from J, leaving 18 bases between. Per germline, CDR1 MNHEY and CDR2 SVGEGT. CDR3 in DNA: TGTGCCAGCAGTAAGGTATGGACACTCGGTAATCAGCCCCAGCATTTT. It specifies CASSKVWTLGNQPQHF.

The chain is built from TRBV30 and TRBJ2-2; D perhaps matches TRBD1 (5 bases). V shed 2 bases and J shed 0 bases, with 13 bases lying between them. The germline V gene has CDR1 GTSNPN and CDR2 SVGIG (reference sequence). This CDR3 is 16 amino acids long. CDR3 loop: CAWSRVGAANTGELFF. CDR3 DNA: TGTGCCTGGAGTCGTGTAGGGGCCGCGAACACCGGGGAGCTGTTTTTT.

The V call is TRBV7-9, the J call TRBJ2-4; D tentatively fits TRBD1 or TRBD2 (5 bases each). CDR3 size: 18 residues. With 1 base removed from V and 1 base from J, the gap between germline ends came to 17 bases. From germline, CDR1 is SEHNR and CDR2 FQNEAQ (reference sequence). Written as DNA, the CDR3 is TGTGCCAGCAGCTTAGAAGCGGAAAGGGGCGCTGCCAAAAACATTCAGTACTTC. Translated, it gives CASSLEAERGAAKNIQYF.

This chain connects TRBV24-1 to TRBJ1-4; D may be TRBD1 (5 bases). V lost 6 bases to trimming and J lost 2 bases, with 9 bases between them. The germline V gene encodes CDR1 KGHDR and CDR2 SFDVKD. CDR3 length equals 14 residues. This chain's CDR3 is CATSQGDTNEKLFF. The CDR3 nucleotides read TGTGCCACCAGTCAAGGGGACACTAATGAAAAACTGTTTTTT.

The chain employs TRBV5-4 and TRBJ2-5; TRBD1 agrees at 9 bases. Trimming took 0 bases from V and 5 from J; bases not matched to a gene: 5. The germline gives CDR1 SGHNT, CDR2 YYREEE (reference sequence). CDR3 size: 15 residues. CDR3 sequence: CASSLDRGRWETQYF. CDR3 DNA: TGTGCCAGCAGCTTGGACAGGGGGCGGTGGGAGACCCAGTACTTC.

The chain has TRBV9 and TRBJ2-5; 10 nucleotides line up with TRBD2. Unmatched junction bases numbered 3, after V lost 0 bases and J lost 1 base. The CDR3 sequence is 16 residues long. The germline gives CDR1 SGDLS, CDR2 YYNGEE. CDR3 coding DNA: TGTGCCAGCAGCGTAGGGGCTAGCGGGGGCCAAGAGACCCAGTACTTC. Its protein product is CASSVGASGGQETQYF.

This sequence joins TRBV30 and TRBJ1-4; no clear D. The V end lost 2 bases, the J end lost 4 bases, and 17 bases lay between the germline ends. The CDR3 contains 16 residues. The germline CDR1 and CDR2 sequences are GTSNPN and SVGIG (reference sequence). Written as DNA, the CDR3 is TGTGCCTGGAGTTCCGAGCGGGTGTCTGGTAATGAAAAACTGTTTTTT. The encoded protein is CAWSSERVSGNEKLFF.

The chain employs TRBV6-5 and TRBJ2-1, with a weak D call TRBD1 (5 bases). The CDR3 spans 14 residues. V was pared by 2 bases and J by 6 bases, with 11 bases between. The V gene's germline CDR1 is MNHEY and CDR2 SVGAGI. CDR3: CASSYATEANEQFF. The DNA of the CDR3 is TGTGCCAGCAGTTACGCGACAGAGGCCAATGAGCAGTTCTTC.

The CDR3 spells CASSPQGANTEAFF. The CDR3 bases are TGTGCCAGCAGCCCACAGGGGGCTAACACTGAAGCTTTCTTT. The J gene is TRBJ1-1, the V gene TRBV7-9, with 9 nucleotides matching TRBD1. The CDR3 has 14 amino acids. The V gene's germline CDR1 is SEHNR and CDR2 FQNEAQ (reference sequence). The ends lost 5 bases at V and 2 bases at J; junction bases unmatched: 3.

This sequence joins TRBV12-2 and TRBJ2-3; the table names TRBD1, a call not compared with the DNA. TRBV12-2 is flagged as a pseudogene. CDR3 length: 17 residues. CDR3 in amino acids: CASRLDQTGKGPDTQYF. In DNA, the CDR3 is TGTGCAAGTCGCTTAGACCAAACAGGGAAGGGGCCAGATACGCAGTATTTT.

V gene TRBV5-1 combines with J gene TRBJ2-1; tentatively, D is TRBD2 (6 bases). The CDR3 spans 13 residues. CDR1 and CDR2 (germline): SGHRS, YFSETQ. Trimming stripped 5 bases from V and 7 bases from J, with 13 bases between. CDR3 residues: CASRASAGNEQFF. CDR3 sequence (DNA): TGCGCCAGCAGGGCTAGCGCGGGGAATGAGCAGTTCTTC. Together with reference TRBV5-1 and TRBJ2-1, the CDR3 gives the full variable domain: KAGVTQTPRYLIKTRGQQVTLSCSPISGHRSVSWYQQTPGQGLQFLFEYFSETQRNKGNFPGRFSGRQFSNSRSEMNVSTLELGDSALYLCASRASAGNEQFFGPGTRLTVL.

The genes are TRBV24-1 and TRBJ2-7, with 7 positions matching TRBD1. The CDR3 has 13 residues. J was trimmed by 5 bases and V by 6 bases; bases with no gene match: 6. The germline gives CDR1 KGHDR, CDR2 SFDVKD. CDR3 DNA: TGTGCCACCAGTTCGGGACAGAACCACGAGCAGTACTTC. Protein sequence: CATSSGQNHEQYF.

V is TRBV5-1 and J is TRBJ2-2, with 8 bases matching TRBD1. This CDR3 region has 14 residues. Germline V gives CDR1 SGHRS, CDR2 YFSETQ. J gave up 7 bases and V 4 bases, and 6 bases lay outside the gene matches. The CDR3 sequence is CASSTTGGIGELFF. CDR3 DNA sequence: TGCGCCAGCAGCACCACAGGGGGTATCGGGGAGCTGTTTTTT. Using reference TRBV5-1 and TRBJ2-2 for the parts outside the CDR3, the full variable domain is KAGVTQTPRYLIKTRGQQVTLSCSPISGHRSVSWYQQTPGQGLQFLFEYFSETQRNKGNFPGRFSGRQFSNSRSEMNVSTLELGDSALYLCASSTTGGIGELFFGEGSRLTVL.

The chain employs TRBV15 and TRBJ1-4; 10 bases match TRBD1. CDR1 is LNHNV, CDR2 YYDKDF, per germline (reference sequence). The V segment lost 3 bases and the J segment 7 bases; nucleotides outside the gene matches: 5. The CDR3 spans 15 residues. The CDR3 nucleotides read TGTGCCACCAGCAGCAGACAGGGGGCGTTTGAAAAACTGTTTTTT. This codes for CATSSRQGAFEKLFF.

CDR3 sequence: CASSFGLAGGDEQFF. CDR3 coding DNA: TGTGCCAGCAGCTTCGGCCTAGCGGGAGGGGATGAGCAGTTCTTC. This chain connects TRBV5-8 to TRBJ2-1; 12 nucleotides match TRBD2. The trim removed 2 bases at V and 8 bases at J, leaving 5 bases unmatched. CDR1 is SGHTS, CDR2 YDEGEE, per germline. This CDR3 has 15 amino acids.

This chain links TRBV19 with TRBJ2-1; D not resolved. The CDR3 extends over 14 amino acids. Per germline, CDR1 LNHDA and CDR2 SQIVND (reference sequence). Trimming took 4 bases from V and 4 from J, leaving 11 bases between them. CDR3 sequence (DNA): TGTGCCAGTAGTAGAGGACGCACATACAATGAGCAGTTCTTC. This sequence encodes CASSRGRTYNEQFF.

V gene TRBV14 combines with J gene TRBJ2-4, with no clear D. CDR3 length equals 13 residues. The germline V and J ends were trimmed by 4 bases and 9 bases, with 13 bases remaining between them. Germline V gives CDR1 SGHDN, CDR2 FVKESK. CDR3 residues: CASSLRAVGIQYF. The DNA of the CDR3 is TGTGCCAGCAGCCTCCGGGCCGTTGGCATTCAGTACTTC.

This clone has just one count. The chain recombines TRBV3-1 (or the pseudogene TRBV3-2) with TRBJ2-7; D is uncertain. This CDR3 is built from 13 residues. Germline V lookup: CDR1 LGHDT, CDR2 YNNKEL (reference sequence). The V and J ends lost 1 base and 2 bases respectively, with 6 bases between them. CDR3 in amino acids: CASSQGVTYEQYF. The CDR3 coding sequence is TGTGCCAGCAGCCAAGGGGTGACCTACGAGCAGTACTTC.